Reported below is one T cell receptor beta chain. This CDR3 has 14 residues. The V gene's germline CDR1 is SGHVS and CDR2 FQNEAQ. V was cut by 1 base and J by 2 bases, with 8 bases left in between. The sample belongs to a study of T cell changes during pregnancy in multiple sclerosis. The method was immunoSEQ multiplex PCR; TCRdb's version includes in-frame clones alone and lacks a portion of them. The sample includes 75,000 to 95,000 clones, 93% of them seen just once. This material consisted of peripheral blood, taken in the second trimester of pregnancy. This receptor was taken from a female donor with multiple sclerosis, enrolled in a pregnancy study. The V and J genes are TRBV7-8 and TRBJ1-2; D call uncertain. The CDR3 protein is CASSLVQLNYGYTF. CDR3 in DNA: TGTGCCAGCAGCTTAGTCCAGTTGAACTATGGCTACACCTTC.